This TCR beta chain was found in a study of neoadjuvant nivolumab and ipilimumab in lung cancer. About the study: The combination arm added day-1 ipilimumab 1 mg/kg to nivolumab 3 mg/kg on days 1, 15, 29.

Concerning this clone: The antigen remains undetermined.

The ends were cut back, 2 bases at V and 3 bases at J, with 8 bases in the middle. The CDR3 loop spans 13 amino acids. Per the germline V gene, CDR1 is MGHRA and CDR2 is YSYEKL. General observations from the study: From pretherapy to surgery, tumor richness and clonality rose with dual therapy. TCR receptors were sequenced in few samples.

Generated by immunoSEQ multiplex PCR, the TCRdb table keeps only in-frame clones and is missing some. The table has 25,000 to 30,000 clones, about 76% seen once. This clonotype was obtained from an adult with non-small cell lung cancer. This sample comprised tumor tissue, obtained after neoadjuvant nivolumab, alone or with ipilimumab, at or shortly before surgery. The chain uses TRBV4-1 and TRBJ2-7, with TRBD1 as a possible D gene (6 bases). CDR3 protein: CASSQQQGYEQYF. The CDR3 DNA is TGCGCCAGCAGCCAACAACAGGGCTACGAGCAGTACTTC.